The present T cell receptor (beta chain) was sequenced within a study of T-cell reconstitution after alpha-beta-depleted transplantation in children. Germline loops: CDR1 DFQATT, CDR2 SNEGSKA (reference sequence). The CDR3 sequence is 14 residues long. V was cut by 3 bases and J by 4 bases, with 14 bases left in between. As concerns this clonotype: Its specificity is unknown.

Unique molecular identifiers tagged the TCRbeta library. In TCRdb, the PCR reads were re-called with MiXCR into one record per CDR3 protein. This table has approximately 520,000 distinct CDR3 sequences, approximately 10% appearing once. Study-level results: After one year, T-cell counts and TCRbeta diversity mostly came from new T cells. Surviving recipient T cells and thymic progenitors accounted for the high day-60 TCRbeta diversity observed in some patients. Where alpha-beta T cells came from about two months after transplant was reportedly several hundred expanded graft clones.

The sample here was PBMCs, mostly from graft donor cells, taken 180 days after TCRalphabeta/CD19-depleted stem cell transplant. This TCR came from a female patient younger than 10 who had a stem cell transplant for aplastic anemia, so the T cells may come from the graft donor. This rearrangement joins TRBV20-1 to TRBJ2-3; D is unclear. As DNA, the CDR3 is TGCAGTGCTAGTGTATTTCCGGGTGCAGATACGCAGTATTTT. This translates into CSASVFPGADTQYF.